This T cell receptor beta chain was recorded in a study of T cells in Graves' hyperthyroidism and ophthalmopathy. An absence of ophthalmopathy progression within 18 months meant stable Graves' hyperthyroidism. Exclusion criteria comprised uncontrolled infection, other autoimmune disease, pregnancy or lactation. Each 10 ml fresh peripheral blood draw supplied the PBMCs. General observations from the study: Blood also held most thyroid clonotypes expanded beyond 0.001.

V shed 7 bases and J shed 5 bases, with 17 bases lying between them. Germline V gene sequence: CDR1 MNHEY, CDR2 SVGEGT. The CDR3 sequence is 15 residues long. This clonotype was detected many times. As yet, its antigen is unknown. Regions amplified from RNA transcripts were the TCR beta CDR3 regions. During a first-round RT-PCR of the TCR CDR3, the HTBI primer set was used. TCRdb independently ran MiXCR on the multiplex PCR reads; one entry per CDR3 protein. The data contain over 300,000 distinct CDR3 sequences, around 13% of them seen just once; the ten biggest clones take up 9.5% to 12%. The sample was blood. This chain joins TRBV6-2 or TRBV6-3 and TRBJ2-2; D unresolved. This receptor was taken from a woman in her sixties with Graves' hyperthyroidism. CDR3 nucleotide sequence: TGTGCCAGCAATGACCCGGGTTTAGGGACCGGGGAGCTGTTTTTT. As protein: CASNDPGLGTGELFF.